This T cell receptor beta chain was profiled in a study of T cells in localized non-small cell lung cancer. Findings and caveats of the study: For the top 100 tumor clones, a median about 60 also appeared in adjacent lung. Heterogeneity stays possible, as sequencing covered only one tumor region.

Repertoires were generated with immunoSEQ multiplex PCR, while TCRdb's copy carries only in-frame clones and drops some. The sample has about 39,000 clones, 70% to 80% seen once. A remark on this clone: Its target is not known.

The TCR originated in a woman aged 35 to 70 with stage II squamous cell lung carcinoma. Sample: PBMCs, taken before any cancer treatment.

CDR3 in amino acids: CASSVKGGSYNEQFF. As DNA, the CDR3 is TGTGCCAGCAGCGTAAAGGGGGGATCGTACAATGAGCAGTTCTTC. V is TRBV9 and J is TRBJ2-1; D is perhaps TRBD1 or TRBD2 (6 bases each). Germline CDR1 and CDR2: SGDLS and YYNGEE. V lost 1 base, J lost 4 bases, and 12 bases lay in between. The CDR3 sequence is 15 residues long. Full variable domain (rest looked up from reference TRBV9 and TRBJ2-1): DSGVTQTPKHLITATGQRVTLRCSPRSGDLSVYWYQQSLDQGLQFLIQYYNGEERAKGNILERFSAQQFPDLHSELNLSSLELGDSALYFCASSVKGGSYNEQFFGPGTRLTVL.